These 7 T cell receptor beta chains were all obtained from the same sample, sequenced in a study of control samples from healthy donors and cancer patients. The assay was immunoSEQ multiplex PCR, and TCRdb's table has in-frame clones only and misses some. Of 170,000 or so clones listed, around 92% are singletons. Sequencing used blood. Every receptor here comes from a woman in her forties in good health.

The genes are TRBV10-3 and TRBJ2-7, with D perhaps matching TRBD2 (5 bases). Germline V gene sequence: CDR1 ENHRY, CDR2 SYGVKD. The CDR3 is made up of 12 amino acids. Between the trimmed V and J ends, which lost 7 bases and 1 base, there was a span of 8 bases. The DNA of the CDR3 is TGTGCCATCATGTCGGGATCCTACGAGCAGTACTTC. Its translation is CAIMSGSYEQYF.

V usage is TRBV6-5 and J usage is TRBJ1-4, with D possibly matching TRBD1 (6 bases). Trimming removed 4 bases at V and 8 bases at J, with 14 bases between. Germline lookup yields CDR1 MNHEY and CDR2 SVGAGI. The CDR3 has 14 amino acids. CDR3 amino acids: CASSSLAGVEKLFF. CDR3 coding DNA: TGTGCCAGCAGTTCACTGGCAGGGGTGGAAAAACTGTTTTTT.

V and J are TRBV2 and TRBJ1-5; D gene uncertain. CDR1 is SNHLY and CDR2 is FYNNEI in the germline V gene. The V end was cut by 5 bases, the J end by 2 bases, with 16 bases between. The CDR3 has 16 amino acids. This CDR3 reads CASSTRLREGNQPQHF. In DNA form, the CDR3 reads TGTGCCAGCAGTACCAGACTCCGAGAGGGCAATCAGCCCCAGCATTTT.

This chain connects TRBV2 to TRBJ1-2; D gene uncertain. V lost 7 bases, J lost 5 bases, and 11 bases lay in between. Per the germline V gene, CDR1 is SNHLY and CDR2 is FYNNEI. This CDR3 is 12 amino acids long. CDR3 coding DNA: TGTGCCAGCACGGACCCGGGGTATGGCTACACCTTC. It is translated as CASTDPGYGYTF.

V gene TRBV5-1 combines with J gene TRBJ2-1; 11 bases match TRBD2. In germline, CDR1 is SGHRS, CDR2 YFSETQ. V shed 4 bases, J shed 5 bases, and the junction held 11 bases outside the gene matches. The CDR3 length is 17 residues. The CDR3 here is CASSRTISGGADNEQFF. The CDR3 bases are TGCGCCAGCAGCCGAACCATTAGCGGGGGGGCAGACAATGAGCAGTTCTTC.

The gene calls are TRBV11-2 and TRBJ2-5; TRBD1 might be the D (7 bases). Per germline, CDR1 SGHAT and CDR2 FQNNGV. This CDR3 has 14 amino acids. Between the trimmed V and J ends, which lost 5 bases and 4 bases, there was a span of 14 bases. Here the CDR3 DNA reads TGTGCCAGCAGCCCAGGGGGGAGTATAGAGACCCAGTACTTC. Translated, it gives CASSPGGSIETQYF.

The V and J genes are TRBV5-4 and TRBJ1-1, with 10 positions matching TRBD1. The CDR3 runs 17 residues. Trimming took 0 bases from V and 0 from J; bases not matched to a gene: 5. Germline V gives CDR1 SGHNT, CDR2 YYREEE (reference sequence). The CDR3 loop is CASSLGGTGALNTEAFF. In DNA, the CDR3 is TGTGCCAGCAGCTTGGGAGGGACAGGGGCACTGAACACTGAAGCTTTCTTT.